These 10 T cell receptor beta chains share one sample of origin, sequenced in a study of blood T cell repertoires in COVID-19 (dated by TCRdb to 2018 to 2021). The library was prepared using the immunoSEQ multiplex PCR assay. TCRdb re-hosts the immuneACCESS table, in-frame sequences only. Its copies lack some clones; in the studies checked, an unresolved V gene accounts for under half of them, and the cause for the rest is not known. The table for this sample lists about 350,000 clones; around nine tenths of them were counted only once. The ten biggest clones cover 1% of the sample. Input material: PBMCs or T cells enriched from blood (not recorded which). These receptors came from a young woman who had been exposed to COVID-19.

V usage is TRBV7-3 and J usage is TRBJ2-5, with D possibly TRBD2 on 6 matching bases. Germline assignment: CDR1 SGHTA and CDR2 FQGTGA. V was clipped by 5 bases and J by 4 bases, with 11 bases between them. The CDR3 extends over 13 amino acids. The CDR3 nucleotides are TGTGCCAGCAGCCCCATCGGGAGAGAGACCCAGTACTTC. Encoded protein: CASSPIGRETQYF.

The V and J genes are TRBV19 and TRBJ2-2; 14 positions match TRBD2. The CDR3 spans 17 residues. The germline gives CDR1 LNHDA, CDR2 SQIVND (reference sequence). The J segment lost 5 bases and the V segment lost 4 bases, leaving 6 bases of the junction unmatched. This chain's CDR3 is CASSKGLAGVRTGELFF. CDR3 nucleotide sequence: TGTGCCAGTAGTAAGGGACTAGCGGGAGTACGGACCGGGGAGCTGTTTTTT.

V and J are TRBV19 and TRBJ2-7, with TRBD1 matching over 8 bases. Trimming removed 5 bases from V and 3 bases from J; junction bases left unmatched: 9. The CDR3 consists of 15 residues. Germline-derived CDR1 and CDR2 are LNHDA and SQIVND (reference sequence). The CDR3 here is CASSWSKDRVYEQYF. In nucleotides, the CDR3 is TGTGCCAGTAGTTGGAGTAAGGACAGGGTCTACGAGCAGTACTTC.

This clone was seen once. The CDR3 protein is CASSGAYEQYF. The CDR3, as DNA: TGTGCCAGTTCGGGAGCCTACGAGCAGTACTTC. The genes are TRBV3-1 (or the pseudogene TRBV3-2) and TRBJ2-7; possibly TRBD2 for D (6 bases). The V end was cut by 9 bases, the J end by 2 bases, with 8 bases between. This CDR3 spans 11 amino acids. Germline CDR1 LGHDT, CDR2 YNNKEL (reference sequence).

The chain recombines TRBV15 with TRBJ1-4; D is undetermined. V was cut by 1 base and J by 8 bases, with 14 bases left in between. Germline loops: CDR1 LNHNV, CDR2 YYDKDF (reference sequence). The CDR3 runs to 15 residues. This chain's CDR3 is CATSRAGGNGEKLFF. Written as DNA, the CDR3 is TGTGCCACCAGCAGAGCCGGAGGGAACGGGGAAAAACTGTTTTTT.

This clone appeared a single time. Different DNA sequences within this sample yield the same CDR3. The genes are TRBV5-1 and TRBJ2-1, with TRBD2 matching over 7 bases. From germline, CDR1 is SGHRS and CDR2 YFSETQ. V lost 0 bases to trimming and J lost 6 bases; unmatched junction nucleotides: 6. The CDR3 sequence is 15 residues long. DNA for the CDR3: TGCGCCAGCAGCTTGGGGTTAGCGGGCTCCAATGAGCAGTTCTTC. It is translated as CASSLGLAGSNEQFF.

The chain carries TRBV10-2 and TRBJ2-7; the match to TRBD1 covers 7 bases. CDR3 length: 16 amino acids. CDR1 WSHSY and CDR2 SAAADI come from the germline V gene. V shed 2 bases and J 0 bases; nucleotides not matched to a gene: 7. In nucleotides, the CDR3 is TGCGCCAGCAGTGAGGGGCTACAGGGGAGCTCCTACGAGCAGTACTTC. Translating gives CASSEGLQGSSYEQYF.

The chain recombines TRBV30 with TRBJ2-1; 8 bases fit TRBD2. The J segment lost 7 bases and the V segment lost 5 bases, leaving 7 bases of the junction unmatched. The CDR3 is 13 residues long. Germline V gene lookup returns CDR1 GTSNPN and CDR2 SVGIG (reference sequence). CDR3 DNA sequence: TGTGCCTGGGAACGGGAGGGCCGGAATGAGCAGTTCTTC. This gives the protein CAWEREGRNEQFF.

V and J are TRBV19 and TRBJ2-1, with 11 bases matching TRBD2. The V segment lost 6 bases and the J segment 4 bases; nucleotides outside the gene matches: 5. This CDR3 contains 15 residues. Per the germline V gene, CDR1 is LNHDA and CDR2 is SQIVND (reference sequence). In DNA, the CDR3 is TGTGCCAGTAGCGATACTAGCGGGAGATACAATGAGCAGTTCTTC. Translation gives CASSDTSGRYNEQFF.

The chain recombines TRBV9 with TRBJ2-7; D perhaps matches TRBD1 (5 bases). Germline CDR1 reads SGDLS; CDR2 reads YYNGEE. This CDR3 is built from 13 residues. Trimming took off 3 bases at V and 7 bases at J, with 14 bases between the two ends. CDR3 nucleotide sequence: TGTGCCAGCAGCGGCGACAGCGTGGGGGAGCAGTACTTC. This encodes CASSGDSVGEQYF. Full variable domain (rest looked up from reference TRBV9 and TRBJ2-7): DSGVTQTPKHLITATGQRVTLRCSPRSGDLSVYWYQQSLDQGLQFLIQYYNGEERAKGNILERFSAQQFPDLHSELNLSSLELGDSALYFCASSGDSVGEQYFGPGTRLTVT.